What follows are 5 T cell receptor beta chains derived from one specimen sequenced in a study of T-cell memory formation after mild COVID-19. TCRdb recomputed calls from the 5' RACE reads with MiXCR, one row per CDR3 protein. The sample shows 200,000 to 250,000 distinct CDR3 sequences, 8% to 9.5% of them seen only once. The sequencing sample was made of PBMCs or a T cell subset sorted from them (not recorded which). Receptors originate from a man aged 18 to 29 who had mild COVID-19 (a few samples of this study predate the infection). Cell type and time point are not known.

This clonotype was observed a handful of times. This rearrangement joins TRBV2 to TRBJ2-7, with 12 bases aligning to TRBD1. V lost 2 bases to trimming and J lost 3 bases; unmatched junction nucleotides: 11. The CDR3 has 18 residues. The germline V gene encodes CDR1 SNHLY and CDR2 FYNNEI. The CDR3 is CASSESGAGTGGFYEQYV. CDR3 sequence (DNA): TGTGCCAGCAGTGAATCCGGGGCCGGGACAGGGGGCTTCTACGAGCAGTACGTC.

This clonotype turned up a few times. The chain employs TRBV7-2 and TRBJ2-3; D is possibly TRBD1 or TRBD2 (5 bases each). There are 13 residues in the CDR3. V lost 5 bases and J 9 bases, leaving 15 bases between the germline ends. Germline V CDR1 and CDR2: SGHTA, FQGNSA. The CDR3 DNA reads as TGTGCCAGCAGCGAGAGCCCGGGACCGACGCAGTATTTT. The encoded protein is CASSESPGPTQYF.

This clonotype appeared a few times. The genes are TRBV29-1 and TRBJ1-1; tentative D call: TRBD1 (5 bases). V was pared by 3 bases and J by 4 bases, with 12 bases between. The CDR3 has 13 residues. Germline loops: CDR1 SQVTM, CDR2 ANQGSEA. The CDR3, as DNA: TGCAGCGTTGACGGGGGTAGCAGCACTGAAGCTTTCTTT. As protein: CSVDGGSSTEAFF.

The table lists this clonotype with many counts. The rearrangement joins TRBV5-1 to TRBJ2-1; D unresolved. The CDR3 is 16 amino acids. V lost 2 bases and J 7 bases, leaving 19 bases between the germline ends. Germline V gene sequence: CDR1 SGHRS, CDR2 YFSETQ. DNA for the CDR3: TGCGCCAGCAGCTTACCCAGATCAAGTGGTGGGAATGAGCAGTTCTTC. Residues: CASSLPRSSGGNEQFF.

This sequence joins TRBV7-3 and TRBJ2-5; D perhaps matches TRBD1 (5 bases). The ends were cut back, 5 bases at V and 9 bases at J, with 16 bases in the middle. This CDR3 is built from 13 residues. Germline V gene data show CDR1 as SGHTA and CDR2 as FQGTGA. For the CDR3, the DNA is TGTGCCAGCAGCCCCGGCCAGGGTACACCCCAGTACTTC. Translation: CASSPGQGTPQYF.